These 9 T cell receptor beta chains originate from one sample sequenced in a study of T cells in Graves' hyperthyroidism and ophthalmopathy. TCR beta CDR3 region amplification was performed from RNA transcripts. During a first-round RT-PCR of the TCR CDR3, the HTBI primer set was used. TCRdb reprocessed the multiplex PCR reads with MiXCR, giving one entry per CDR3 protein. The repertoire holds a few hundred thousand distinct CDR3 sequences, less than 25% seen once, with around 27% in the top ten. Material: blood. These receptors originate from a man younger than 35 with Graves' hyperthyroidism.

CDR3 loop: CSAREATTEAFF. The CDR3 nucleotides are TGCAGTGCTAGGGAGGCGACCACTGAAGCTTTCTTT. The chain employs TRBV20-1 and TRBJ1-1; no reliable D call. CDR1 is DFQATT, CDR2 SNEGSKA, per germline (reference sequence). CDR3 length: 12 residues. With 3 bases removed from V and 4 bases from J, the gap between germline ends came to 9 bases.

The rearrangement joins TRBV27 to TRBJ2-5, with D possibly being TRBD1 (5 bases). Germline V gene data show CDR1 as MNHEY and CDR2 as SMNVEV (reference sequence). V lost 4 bases to trimming and J lost 1 base, with 16 bases between them. The CDR3 contains 16 residues. The CDR3 DNA follows: TGTGCCAGCAGTTCGAAGGGGCTGACGGCCCAAGAGACCCAGTACTTC. It codes for CASSSKGLTAQETQYF.

CDR3 nucleotide sequence: TGTGCCAGCAGCCTAGGAGCTTTTCAGCCCCAGCATTTT. Protein: CASSLGAFQPQHF. The chain joins TRBV7-2 to TRBJ1-5; D is unresolved. CDR3 length equals 13 residues. CDR1 and CDR2 from the germline V gene are SGHTA and FQGNSA. Deletions cut 5 bases from V and 6 bases from J, with 11 bases between.

V and J are TRBV12-3 or TRBV12-4 and TRBJ2-5; tentative D call: TRBD2 (6 bases). Between the trimmed V and J ends, which lost 3 bases and 3 bases, there was a span of 14 bases. CDR3 length equals 15 residues. CDR3 sequence reads: CASSFMGTGEETQYF. The CDR3 nucleotides read TGTGCCAGCAGTTTTATGGGTACGGGGGAAGAGACCCAGTACTTC.

This clonotype occurred a few times. This rearrangement joins TRBV28 to TRBJ2-7, with 10 bases lining up with TRBD1. V was pared by 5 bases and J by 3 bases, with 4 bases of the junction left unmatched. The CDR3 runs 14 residues. The germline CDR1 and CDR2 sequences are MDHEN and SYDVKM. The CDR3 region is CASSDRGRFYEQYF. In DNA, the CDR3 is TGTGCCAGCAGTGACAGGGGGCGCTTCTACGAGCAGTACTTC. Drawing the rest from reference TRBV28 and TRBJ2-7, the complete variable domain is DVKVTQSSRYLVKRTGEKVFLECVQDMDHENMFWYRQDPGLGLRLIYFSYDVKMKEKGDIPEGYSVSREKKERFSLILESASTNQTSMYLCASSDRGRFYEQYFGPGTRLTVT.

This clonotype showed up many times. The V gene is TRBV13, the J gene TRBJ2-7; tentatively, D is TRBD1 or TRBD2 (5 bases each). The V gene lost 1 base and the J gene lost 3 bases, with 13 bases spanning the gap. This CDR3 is built from 15 residues. The V gene's germline CDR1 is PRHDT and CDR2 FYEKMQ (reference sequence). Here the CDR3 DNA reads TGTGCCAGCAGCTTAGACCGGCGTGGGGGCTACGAGCAGTACTTC. Translation: CASSLDRRGGYEQYF. The variable domain in full, with the rest retrieved from reference TRBV13 and TRBJ2-7, is AAGVIQSPRHLIKEKRETATLKCYPIPRHDTVYWYQQGPGQDPQFLISFYEKMQSDKGSIPDRFSAQQFSDYHSELNMSSLELGDSALYFCASSLDRRGGYEQYFGPGTRLTVT.

This clonotype was counted ten times or more. The chain is built from TRBV20-1 and TRBJ2-7; 8 bases fit TRBD2. CDR3 length: 15 amino acids. The V gene's germline CDR1 is DFQATT and CDR2 SNEGSKA (reference sequence). V shed 1 base and J 7 bases; nucleotides not matched to a gene: 12. The CDR3 bases are TGCAGTGCTAGAGGTCGCGCTAGCGGGCATAGGGAGCAGTACTTC. Translated: CSARGRASGHREQYF.

The V and J genes are TRBV4-1 and TRBJ1-1; the D gene is possibly TRBD1 (5 bases). CDR1 and CDR2 from the germline V gene are MGHRA and YSYEKL. The CDR3 covers 14 residues. V lost 4 bases, J lost 7 bases, and 16 bases lay in between. CDR3 nucleotide sequence: TGCGCCAGCAGCCTCCCGGGACTTATTTTTGAAGCTTTCTTT. It is translated as CASSLPGLIFEAFF.

This clonotype occurred many times. The V and J genes are TRBV27 and TRBJ2-7, with 9 bases lining up with TRBD1. The CDR3 spans 18 residues. After removal of 4 bases from V and 1 base from J, the junction contained 14 bases not matched to a gene. Germline CDR1 MNHEY, CDR2 SMNVEV (reference sequence). DNA for the CDR3: TGTGCCAGCAGTTCCCTTTACAGGGGGCGAAGAGGTTCCTACGAGCAGTACTTC. Translating it yields CASSSLYRGRRGSYEQYF.